This T cell receptor beta chain originates from a study of blood T cell repertoires in COVID-19. Profiling relied on immunoSEQ multiplex PCR, and the TCRdb table lists in-frame clones only, not all of them. The data contain hundreds of thousands of clones, over 80% of them seen just once; the ten biggest clones take up about 1.6%. Trimming pared 1 base from V and 3 bases from J, leaving 11 bases between. Germline values: CDR1 SGHDT, CDR2 YYEEEE. This CDR3 contains 15 residues. The sample holds one count of this clone. The sample comprised peripheral blood. The chain has TRBV5-6 and TRBJ2-1; maybe TRBD2 (6 bases). The origin of this receptor is a woman between 35 and 50 years old who had recovered from COVID-19. This CDR3 is CASSLYGGVYNEQFF. In DNA, the CDR3 is TGTGCCAGCAGCTTGTACGGAGGGGTCTACAATGAGCAGTTCTTC.